In its sample, the clone carrying this T cell receptor (beta chain) was seen a few times. Its target is not known. The junction departs from germline at one end; a sequencing error may be responsible. This sample is part of a study of cytomegalovirus exposure and HLA in healthy donors. Study in general: Roughly 85 million unique TCRs from HLA-typed donors were held in an early release of data.

The CDR3 length is 13 residues. Germline CDR1 is LNHDA and CDR2 is SQIVND (reference sequence). Points from the study as a whole: A later analysis linked a missense DCLRE1C variant to TCR beta V- and J-gene trimming. Analyses of presence/absence relied on an assumption of roughly uniform sequencing depth across donors.

PCR employed 60 Vbeta and 13 Jbeta primers. Generated by immunoSEQ multiplex PCR, the TCRdb table keeps only in-frame clones and is missing some. Of around 100,000 clones in the sample, over 60% were seen once. The sequencing sample was made of PBMCs. The sequence derives from a man aged 30 to 45 in good health and CMV-seropositive. V usage is TRBV19 and J usage is TRBJ1-2, with 9 bases aligning to TRBD1. CDR3: CASSIGDREGYPF. In DNA form, the CDR3 reads TGTGCCAGTAGTATAGGGGACAGGGAAGGCTACCCCTTC.